The next 23 T cell receptor beta chains were all read from a single sample in a study of cytomegalovirus exposure and HLA in healthy donors. Use of 60 Vbeta and 13 Jbeta primers characterized the PCR. Measured with immunoSEQ multiplex PCR; TCRdb has only the in-frame clones, and not every one. In the table there are under 200,000 clones, around 80% of which are singletons. Sequenced input: PBMCs. The receptors here all came from a male donor in good health and CMV-seropositive.

This clone showed up just once. This chain links TRBV6-1 with TRBJ2-1; TRBD2 agrees at 13 bases. The germline gives CDR1 MNHNS, CDR2 SASEGT. After removal of 7 bases from V and 7 bases from J, the junction contained 4 bases not matched to a gene. The CDR3 covers 14 residues. CDR3 amino acids: CASTGLAGKNEQFF. DNA for the CDR3: TGTGCCAGCACGGGACTAGCGGGAAAAAATGAGCAGTTCTTC.

The chain employs TRBV6-5 and TRBJ2-7; D gene uncertain. The germline V gene has CDR1 MNHEY and CDR2 SVGAGI. The CDR3 extends over 13 amino acids. Between the trimmed V and J ends, which lost 0 bases and 1 base, there was a span of 4 bases. The CDR3 sequence is CASSYSTSYEQYF. The CDR3, as DNA: TGTGCCAGCAGTTACTCGACTTCCTACGAGCAGTACTTC.

The chain recombines TRBV6-4 with TRBJ1-1, with D hard to call. The CDR3 sequence is 13 residues long. Germline V CDR1 and CDR2: MRHNA, SNTAGT. V lost 6 bases and J lost 4, with 12 bases in between. This CDR3 reads CASSVGEATEAFF. CDR3 nucleotides: TGTGCCAGCAGCGTCGGGGAGGCCACTGAAGCTTTCTTT.

This clone was seen only a few times. V gene TRBV7-9 combines with J gene TRBJ2-1; TRBD2 aligns across 7 bases. This CDR3 spans 16 amino acids. The J segment lost 3 bases and the V segment lost 0 bases, leaving 5 bases of the junction unmatched. Germline lookup yields CDR1 SEHNR and CDR2 FQNEAQ (reference sequence). CDR3 residues: CASSLALADLYNEQFF. The CDR3 nucleotides are TGTGCCAGCAGCTTAGCCCTAGCGGATCTCTACAATGAGCAGTTCTTC.

The J gene is TRBJ2-7, the V gene TRBV6-1, with a tentative D call TRBD1 (6 bases). The germline V gene encodes CDR1 MNHNS and CDR2 SASEGT. The CDR3 contains 13 residues. The V end was cut by 2 bases, the J end by 2 bases, with 7 bases between. The CDR3 nucleotides are TGTGCCAGCAGTGAACACAGGGCCTACGAGCAGTACTTC. It translates to CASSEHRAYEQYF.

The V call is TRBV10-3, the J call TRBJ1-5; D remains unclear. Germline CDR1 and CDR2: ENHRY and SYGVKD. With 3 bases removed from V and 0 bases from J, the gap between germline ends came to 3 bases. The CDR3 spans 13 residues. The CDR3 spells CAISEYSNQPQHF. The CDR3 DNA reads as TGTGCCATCAGTGAATATAGCAATCAGCCCCAGCATTTT.

The V call is TRBV19, the J call TRBJ1-5, with TRBD1 identical over 12 bases. This CDR3 comprises 15 residues. Germline V CDR1 and CDR2: LNHDA, SQIVND (reference sequence). V lost 4 bases to trimming and J lost 4 bases; unmatched junction nucleotides: 2. CDR3 residues: CASSRDRGPNQPQHF. In DNA, the CDR3 is TGTGCCAGTAGTAGGGACAGGGGGCCGAATCAGCCCCAGCATTTT. Looking up the rest from reference TRBV19 and TRBJ1-5 gives the full variable domain: DGGITQSPKYLFRKEGQNVTLSCEQNLNHDAMYWYRQDPGQGLRLIYYSQIVNDFQKGDIAEGYSVSREKKESFPLTVTSAQKNPTAFYLCASSRDRGPNQPQHFGDGTRLSIL.

This clone was counted only a few times. This chain joins TRBV11-2 and TRBJ2-3; D perhaps matches TRBD1 (6 bases). The CDR3 length is 14 residues. Germline CDR1 and CDR2: SGHAT and FQNNGV. The V gene lost 5 bases and the J gene lost 2 bases, with 11 bases spanning the gap. CDR3 amino acids: CASSLGTSTDTQYF. The DNA for the CDR3 is TGTGCCAGCAGCCTCGGGACATCCACAGATACGCAGTATTTT.

The chain links TRBV7-9 to TRBJ1-1; TRBD1 agrees at 7 bases. Germline CDR1 reads SEHNR; CDR2 reads FQNEAQ (reference sequence). V lost 5 bases to trimming and J lost 5 bases; unmatched junction nucleotides: 8. This CDR3 contains 14 residues. DNA for the CDR3: TGTGCCAGCAGCCCCCTCGGGACAGAGACTGAAGCTTTCTTT. Translated: CASSPLGTETEAFF.

This sequence joins TRBV7-9 and TRBJ1-4, with D perhaps TRBD1 (5 bases). This CDR3 has 14 amino acids. Germline CDR1 is SEHNR and CDR2 is FQNEAQ (reference sequence). V gave up 4 bases and J gave up 5 bases, with 11 bases separating them. DNA for the CDR3: TGTGCCAGCAGCTCCCGGGCAGGGAATGAAAAACTGTTTTTT. As protein: CASSSRAGNEKLFF.

The genes are TRBV6-5 and TRBJ2-1, with 8 positions matching TRBD2. V gave up 3 bases and J gave up 8 bases; unmatched junction bases: 6. In germline, CDR1 is MNHEY, CDR2 SVGAGI. The CDR3 contains 14 residues. CDR3 sequence reads: CASSYQSGRDEQFF. CDR3 coding DNA: TGTGCCAGCAGTTATCAAAGCGGGAGAGATGAGCAGTTCTTC.

V and J are TRBV9 and TRBJ2-5, with D possibly TRBD2 on 6 matching bases. CDR1 and CDR2 from the germline V gene are SGDLS and YYNGEE. V was cut by 4 bases and J by 2 bases, with 18 bases left in between. The CDR3 length is 16 residues. CDR3 sequence (DNA): TGTGCCAGCAGCAAACGTGGGGCAGGACTACAAGAGACCCAGTACTTC. Protein sequence: CASSKRGAGLQETQYF.

The chain couples TRBV10-3 to TRBJ1-2, with 9 bases fitting TRBD1. Trimming took 4 bases from V and 6 from J; bases not matched to a gene: 3. Germline V gene data show CDR1 as ENHRY and CDR2 as SYGVKD. This CDR3 contains 13 residues. DNA for the CDR3: TGTGCCATCAGTGCGGGACAGGGTAATGGCTACACCTTC. Its translation is CAISAGQGNGYTF.

The V and J genes are TRBV27 and TRBJ1-4; D is uncertain. CDR3 size: 15 residues. V shed 3 bases and J shed 5 bases, with 13 bases lying between them. Germline CDR1 reads MNHEY; CDR2 reads SMNVEV (reference sequence). CDR3: CASSFQAGPNEKLFF. The CDR3 DNA follows: TGTGCCAGCAGTTTTCAGGCAGGTCCCAATGAAAAACTGTTTTTT.

As for this clone: Mismatch with germline at one junction end may stem from a read error. The chain joins TRBV6-1 to TRBJ2-5, with D possibly TRBD1 on 5 matching bases. The CDR3 sequence is 12 residues long. Germline V gene sequence: CDR1 MNHNS, CDR2 SASEGT. CDR3 nucleotide sequence: TGTGCCAGTGCCGAAGGATGGTCAGGGTCCCACTTC. This sequence encodes CASAEGWSGSHF.

J is TRBJ2-7 and V is TRBV25-1, with D tentatively TRBD1 (5 bases). Germline CDR1 is MGHDK and CDR2 is SYGVNS. V lost 2 bases to trimming and J lost 3 bases, with 14 bases between them. The CDR3 has 15 residues. This CDR3 is CASSEGNRGVYEQYF. The DNA of the CDR3 is TGTGCCAGCAGTGAAGGGAATAGGGGCGTCTACGAGCAGTACTTC.

The count of this clone is one. V gene TRBV27 combines with J gene TRBJ2-7; D possibly corresponds to TRBD2 (6 bases). Trimming left V 3 bases short and J 2 bases short, with 11 bases between. The CDR3 is 14 amino acids. Germline values: CDR1 MNHEY, CDR2 SMNVEV (reference sequence). The CDR3 DNA follows: TGTGCCAGCAGTTTTCAGCCGGGGGCCTACGAGCAGTACTTC. Protein product: CASSFQPGAYEQYF.

In regard to this clone: The junction departs from germline at one end; a sequencing error may be responsible. CDR3 sequence: CSSSLGEGTGGNGYTF. In DNA form, the CDR3 reads TGTTCCAGCAGCTTAGGTGAAGGGACAGGAGGCAATGGCTACACCTTC. V usage is TRBV7-9 and J usage is TRBJ1-2, with 8 bases that match TRBD1. The CDR3 has 16 residues. Looked up from germline, CDR1 is SEHNR and CDR2 is FQNEAQ (reference sequence).

This chain joins TRBV5-1 and TRBJ2-2; D gene uncertain. With 4 bases removed from V and 5 bases from J, the gap between germline ends came to 9 bases. The length of the CDR3 is 13 residues. Germline V lookup: CDR1 SGHRS, CDR2 YFSETQ. This CDR3 is CASSLTRTGELFF. For the CDR3, the DNA is TGCGCCAGCAGCCTAACGAGAACCGGGGAGCTGTTTTTT.

This sequence joins TRBV7-8 and TRBJ2-1, with D uncertain. Trimming pared 1 base from V and 7 bases from J, leaving 8 bases between. Germline V gives CDR1 SGHVS, CDR2 FQNEAQ. The CDR3 extends over 13 amino acids. The CDR3 region is CASSLDSRNEQFF. The CDR3 DNA follows: TGTGCCAGCAGCTTAGACTCTAGGAATGAGCAGTTCTTC.

This clone was seen a single time. The chain combines TRBV6-5 with TRBJ2-5; 12 bases agree with TRBD2. The end of the DNA aligns better with TRBJ2-7, so the J call may be wrong. The CDR3 loop spans 16 amino acids. The germline V gene encodes CDR1 MNHEY and CDR2 SVGAGI. The CDR3 sequence is CASSSPRLAGEGEQYF. Here the CDR3 DNA reads TGTGCCAGCAGTTCACCCCGACTAGCGGGAGAAGGCGAGCAGTACTTC.

This clone turned up a few times. The chain carries TRBV14 and TRBJ1-6; D is unresolved. Germline CDR1 reads SGHDN; CDR2 reads FVKESK. V lost 6 bases, J lost 6 bases, and 12 bases lay in between. This CDR3 is built from 14 residues. The CDR3 here is CASRTGYANSPLHF. As DNA, the CDR3 is TGTGCCAGCAGGACGGGTTACGCTAATTCACCCCTCCACTTT.

The J gene is TRBJ2-5, the V gene TRBV30; 9 bases are shared with TRBD1. In germline, CDR1 is GTSNPN, CDR2 SVGIG (reference sequence). V gave up 3 bases and J gave up 4 bases; unmatched junction bases: 6. This CDR3 comprises 14 residues. The CDR3 coding sequence is TGTGCCTGGAGGGGGACAGGGTTTTTAGAGACCCAGTACTTC. Protein product: CAWRGTGFLETQYF.